These T cell receptor beta chains were read from a single sample in a study of T cells in Graves' hyperthyroidism and ophthalmopathy. TCRdb re-called the multiplex PCR reads through MiXCR, storing one row per CDR3 protein. The repertoire holds some 300,000 distinct CDR3 sequences, with approximately 14% as singletons. The sequenced sample was blood. The receptor set was obtained from a woman in her forties with Graves' hyperthyroidism. The CDR3 runs from the conserved cysteine through the conserved F or W. D genes are given only for firm matches. Where a row states a size, it is once, few, many or the class of an expanded clone; other rows omit it.

TRBV29-1	few	TRBJ2-5	NA	TGCAGCGTTGGCGAAGGTGGCAGCTGGGGAGGGACCCAGTACTTC	CSVGEGGSWGGTQYF
TRBV6-1	few	TRBJ1-3	NA	TGTGCCAACAGTTCCGCGGGGGTACACACCATATATTTT	CANSSAGVHTIYF
TRBV29-1	many	TRBJ2-2	NA	TGCAGCGTTGAAGAAACGAACACCGGGGAGCTGTTTTTT	CSVEETNTGELFF
TRBV12-3/TRBV12-4	many	TRBJ2-1	TRBD2	TGTGCCAGCACCCGCGGGAGTAGCGCCTACAATGAGCAGTTCTTC	CASTRGSSAYNEQFF
TRBV2	many	TRBJ2-5	TRBD2	TGTGCCAGCAGTGGGGATAGCGGGTCCGTGACCCAGTACTTC	CASSGDSGSVTQYF
TRBV6-1	many	TRBJ1-1	NA	TGTGCCAGCAGTCCTAAGTATGGGGCTGGCACTGAAGCTTTCTTT	CASSPKYGAGTEAFF
TRBV6-6	many	TRBJ1-1	TRBD1	TGTGCCAGCAGTTACAGACAGGGGTTTTCTGAAGCTTTCTTT	CASSYRQGFSEAFF
TRBV28	many	TRBJ2-1	TRBD2	TGTGCCAGCAGCCCGGAACTAGCGGGAGGGCCTGGGGATGAGCAGTTCTTC	CASSPELAGGPGDEQFF
TRBV2	many	TRBJ1-4	TRBD1	TGTGCCAGCATACAGGGGCGTACTAATGAAAAACTGTTTTTT	CASIQGRTNEKLFF
TRBV6-1	many	TRBJ2-4	TRBD2	TGTGCCAGCAGTTCCGGGACTAGCGGGAGGGATGATATTCAGTACTTC	CASSSGTSGRDDIQYF
TRBV5-1	NA	TRBJ2-2	NA	TGCGCCAGCAGCTTGGATCGAACAGCGGAGAACACCGGGGAGCTGTTTTTT	CASSLDRTAENTGELFF
TRBV20-1	many	TRBJ1-5	NA	TGCAGTGCTAGAGATTACAGGAGCGATCAGCCCCAGCATTTT	CSARDYRSDQPQHF
TRBV12-3/TRBV12-4	NA	TRBJ2-7	NA	TGTGCCAGCAGCCCTAGTCCCACTTACGAGCAGTACTTC	CASSPSPTYEQYF
TRBV6-1	many	TRBJ2-5	TRBD2	TGTGCCAGCGGGGGTCGTAGGACTAGCGGGAGGGTACCTTCCCGGTACTTC	CASGGRRTSGRVPSRYF
TRBV18	many	TRBJ1-2	NA	TGTGCCAGCTCACCTGGACAAGATAACTATGGCTACACCTTC	CASSPGQDNYGYTF
TRBV4-1	many	TRBJ2-1	TRBD2	TGCGCCAGCAGCCGAACCGGGACTAACAATGAGCAGTTCTTC	CASSRTGTNNEQFF
TRBV7-9	NA	TRBJ1-1	NA	TGTGCCAGCAGCTTAAAGTCAGGGCCCACTGAAGCTTTCTTT	CASSLKSGPTEAFF
TRBV24-1	few	TRBJ2-5	NA	TGTGCCACCAGTGAGGCGAGAGGGGTAGCTGGAGAGACCCAGTACTTC	CATSEARGVAGETQYF
TRBV19	few	TRBJ2-1	NA	TGTGCCAGCAGACAGTACAATGAGCAGTTCTTC	CASRQYNEQFF
TRBV7-9	NA	TRBJ2-1	TRBD2	TGTGCCAGCACCGACCGTTTCACCTCTGGCGGGAGGGCCGCGCAGTTCTTC	CASTDRFTSGGRAAQFF
TRBV3-1	NA	TRBJ2-3	NA	TGTGCCAGCAGCCCGAAATTCTTCCTTGGGGGCACAGATACGCAGTATTTT	CASSPKFFLGGTDTQYF
TRBV12-3/TRBV12-4	many	TRBJ2-7	TRBD2	TGTGCCAGCAGTCTAACTAGCGGGCAAGTTAAGCAGTACTTC	CASSLTSGQVKQYF
TRBV28	many	TRBJ1-1	NA	TGTGCCAGCAGTCGAGGGGGGCTGAGGGCTGAAGCTTTCTTT	CASSRGGLRAEAFF
TRBV6-1	many	TRBJ2-7	NA	TGTGCCAGCGGTTTGAGGTTCTACGAGCAGTACTTC	CASGLRFYEQYF